These T cell receptor beta chains were read from a single sample in a study of OX40 agonist ivuxolimab in advanced cancers. The protocol was immunoSEQ multiplex PCR, while the TCRdb copy is restricted to in-frame clones and leaves out a portion. Of about 58,000 clones listed, around nine tenths were seen once; the top ten hold 3% to 3.5%. Sequenced here: CD4+ or CD8+ T cells sorted from blood, sampled in a trial of the OX40 agonist ivuxolimab. These receptor sequences come from an adult with an advanced solid tumor such as melanoma, head and neck, liver or kidney cancer. Both conserved end residues are part of each CDR3. The D gene is left open where the match is weak. Size tells how often a clone was seen (once, few, many) or the class of an expanded clone, and some rows leave it out.

cdr3_length d_call j_call v_call clone_size cdr3_aa cdr3_nt
12 NA TRBJ1-4 TRBV6-5 NA CASSSEGRDLVF TGTGCCAGCAGTTCCGAAGGTCGGGACCTGGTTTTT
13 NA TRBJ1-5 TRBV7-8 NA CASSLDGAQPQHF TGTGCCAGCAGCTTAGATGGGGCTCAGCCCCAGCATTTT
15 TRBD1 TRBJ1-1 TRBV5-1 NA CASSLPGQLNTEAFF TGCGCCAGCAGCTTGCCGGGACAGCTGAACACTGAAGCTTTCTTT
14 TRBD1 TRBJ2-7 TRBV10-1 NA CASSPGGMSYEQYF TGCGCCAGCAGTCCAGGGGGCATGTCCTACGAGCAGTACTTC
14 TRBD2 TRBJ2-7 TRBV6-5 NA CASSYNGRFHEQYF TGTGCCAGCAGTTACAACGGGAGGTTCCACGAGCAGTACTTC
16 NA TRBJ2-1 TRBV5-4 NA CASIPDPQSSYNEQFF TGTGCCAGCATCCCGGACCCACAGAGCTCCTACAATGAGCAGTTCTTC
13 NA TRBJ1-1 TRBV10-1 NA CASSPGGNTEAFF TGCGCCAGCAGCCCCGGGGGGAACACTGAAGCTTTCTTT
13 TRBD1 TRBJ1-5 TRBV28 few CASQWDSNQPQHF TGTGCCAGCCAATGGGACAGTAATCAGCCCCAGCATTTT
13 NA TRBJ2-7 TRBV5-1 once CASSPRDIGEQYF TGCGCCAGCAGCCCCCGGGACATCGGCGAGCAGTACTTC
13 NA TRBJ2-7 TRBV2 NA CASSFDSRGEQYF TGTGCCAGCAGTTTCGACTCGAGGGGCGAGCAGTACTTC
14 TRBD2 TRBJ2-7 TRBV10-3 NA CAISRTSGSDEQYF TGTGCCATCAGCCGGACTAGCGGGAGTGACGAGCAGTACTTC
18 NA TRBJ2-2 TRBV21-1 NA CASSKKVGKRENTGELFF TGTGCCAGCAGCAAAAAAGTAGGTAAGCGGGAGAACACCGGGGAGCTGTTTTTT
13 NA TRBJ1-6 TRBV28 NA CASSLIENSPLHF TGTGCCAGCAGTTTAATTGAAAATTCACCCCTCCACTTT
15 NA TRBJ2-7 TRBV5-4 NA CASSIRRTASYEQYF TGTGCCAGCAGCATAAGACGGACAGCTTCCTACGAGCAGTACTTC
14 TRBD2 TRBJ2-2 TRBV28 NA CASSAGGVTGELFF TGTGCCAGCAGTGCGGGAGGAGTCACCGGGGAGCTGTTTTTT